This T cell receptor (beta chain) was identified during a study of molecular identifiers for immune sequencing clone quantification. This clonotype was found a few times. The CDR3 is made up of 16 amino acids. The junction had 7 bases not matched to a gene; V was cut back by 4 bases and J by 4 bases. Per germline, CDR1 MGHRA and CDR2 YSYEKL. A single record per CDR3 protein comes from TCRdb applying MiXCR to the PCR reads. This table has approximately 500,000 distinct CDR3 sequences, around 23% appearing once. The source material was naive CD8+ T cells from blood, with Jurkat cell RNA spiked in. The subset is: FACS-sorted CD8+CD4-CCR7+CD45RA+ naive T cells. This receptor was identified in a human donor in good health. Some libraries in this study had Jurkat cell RNA spiked in. The V gene is TRBV4-1, the J gene TRBJ2-2; 9 nucleotides align to TRBD1. The CDR3: CASSPGTGRITGELFF. The DNA for the CDR3 is TGCGCCAGCAGCCCTGGGACAGGGAGAATCACCGGGGAGCTGTTTTTT.